Below, 14 T cell receptor beta chains from the same sample are listed, as sequenced in a study of OX40 agonist ivuxolimab in advanced cancers. The receptor library was made with the immunoSEQ multiplex PCR assay. TCRdb stores this immuneACCESS table with in-frame sequences only. Part of the clones is absent; in the studies checked, under half of the shortfall reflects unresolved V genes, and no reason is known for the rest. In this sample the table shows about 80,000 clones, 75% to 90% of which occur a single time. 2% to 2.5% of the sample is taken by the ten largest. The material sequenced was CD4+ or CD8+ T cells sorted from blood, taken in a trial of the OX40 agonist ivuxolimab. These receptors came from an adult with an advanced solid tumor such as melanoma, head and neck, liver or kidney cancer.

This clone is a singleton in its sample. This chain connects TRBV10-2 to TRBJ2-7; 12 bases agree with TRBD1. Looked up from germline, CDR1 is WSHSY and CDR2 is SAAADI. V shed 11 bases and J 5 bases; nucleotides not matched to a gene: 4. The CDR3 runs 12 residues. CDR3 coding DNA: TGCGCCGGCGGGACAGGGGGCCACGAGCAGTACTTC. It is translated as CAGGTGGHEQYF.

This rearrangement joins TRBV5-4 to TRBJ2-1; TRBD2 agrees at 7 bases. The CDR3 totals 13 residues. The germline gives CDR1 SGHNT, CDR2 YYREEE (reference sequence). V dropped 0 bases and J dropped 7; count of bases not matched to a gene: 1. The DNA of the CDR3 is TGTGCCAGCAGCTTGGGACTAGCTAATGAGCAGTTCTTC. This translates into CASSLGLANEQFF. The full variable domain, in which reference TRBV5-4 and TRBJ2-1 provide the parts outside the CDR3, is ETGVTQSPTHLIKTRGQQVTLRCSSQSGHNTVSWYQQALGQGPQFIFQYYREEENGRGNFPPRFSGLQFPNYSSELNVNALELDDSALYLCASSLGLANEQFFGPGTRLTVL.

J is TRBJ2-5 and V is TRBV12-5; D is perhaps TRBD2 (5 bases). Germline CDR1 and CDR2: LGHNT and FRNRAP. This CDR3 is built from 15 residues. Trimming took off 2 bases at V and 4 bases at J, with 14 bases between the two ends. CDR3 nucleotides: TGTGCTAGTGGTTTGTCAGGCGGGCGCTTAGAGACCCAGTACTTC. As protein: CASGLSGGRLETQYF.

The chain is built from TRBV28 and TRBJ1-2, with unresolved D. The germline V gene has CDR1 MDHEN and CDR2 SYDVKM. The V gene lost 6 bases and the J gene lost 2 bases, with 10 bases spanning the gap. There are 13 residues in the CDR3. The DNA for the CDR3 is TGTGCCAGCAGCCCCGGCGGGAACTATGGCTACACCTTC. This gives the protein CASSPGGNYGYTF.

The table lists this clone with a count of one. J is TRBJ1-2 and V is TRBV28, with 10 bases that match TRBD1. Germline CDR1 is MDHEN and CDR2 is SYDVKM. The V and J ends lost 2 bases and 8 bases, in that order; junction bases with no gene match: 11. CDR3 length: 16 amino acids. This CDR3 is CASSLPLGTGDRGYTF. CDR3 bases: TGTGCCAGCAGTTTACCCCTGGGGACAGGGGATAGAGGCTACACCTTC.

The chain combines TRBV29-1 with TRBJ2-1; tentative D call: TRBD1 (5 bases). Per germline, CDR1 SQVTM and CDR2 ANQGSEA. Trimming cost V 3 bases and J 3 bases, with 12 bases left between them. The CDR3 length is 14 residues. The CDR3: CSVDGRASYNEQFF. In DNA, the CDR3 is TGCAGCGTTGACGGCAGGGCGAGCTACAATGAGCAGTTCTTC.

The chain joins TRBV2 to TRBJ1-2, with unresolved D. The CDR3 has 14 amino acids. The V end was cut by 7 bases, the J end by 0 bases, with 12 bases between. CDR1 SNHLY and CDR2 FYNNEI come from the germline V gene. The CDR3 DNA sequence: TGTGCCAGCAAGTACGGCAGTACTAACTATGGCTACACCTTC. Protein sequence: CASKYGSTNYGYTF.

The chain combines TRBV19 with TRBJ2-4, with unresolved D. The CDR3 has 17 amino acids. V lost 0 bases to trimming and J lost 0 bases, with 12 bases between them. Germline assignment: CDR1 LNHDA and CDR2 SQIVND (reference sequence). In nucleotides, the CDR3 is TGTGCCAGTAGTATAGATCGCTCTTCTATAGCCAAAAACATTCAGTACTTC. Translation gives CASSIDRSSIAKNIQYF.

The rearrangement joins TRBV6-6 to TRBJ1-2, with D possibly TRBD1 on 6 matching bases. Trimming left V 4 bases short and J 10 bases short, with 10 bases between. Germline loops: CDR1 MNHNY, CDR2 SVGAGI (reference sequence). The CDR3 has 11 residues. The CDR3 loop reads CASSSQGIYTF. The DNA of the CDR3 is TGTGCCAGCAGTTCCCAGGGGATCTACACCTTC.

V usage is TRBV6-1 and J usage is TRBJ2-7; D is unresolved. The CDR3 is 15 residues long. Trimming pared 6 bases from V and 6 bases from J, leaving 21 bases between. CDR1 is MNHNS, CDR2 SASEGT, per germline. The CDR3 DNA is TGTGCCAGCAGGGAAACTCACCAAACCTTCTTCGAGCAGTACTTC. Its protein product is CASRETHQTFFEQYF.

V usage is TRBV4-2 and J usage is TRBJ2-2; a possible D gene is TRBD1 (5 bases). From germline, CDR1 is LGHNA and CDR2 YNFKEQ. Trimming left V 8 bases short and J 3 bases short, with 16 bases between. There are 15 residues in the CDR3. CDR3 coding DNA: TGTGCCAGCGGTAATAAGGGGCCAGACACCGGGGAGCTGTTTTTT. It translates to CASGNKGPDTGELFF.

This chain joins TRBV6-1 and TRBJ2-1; no clear D. CDR1 MNHNS and CDR2 SASEGT come from the germline V gene. Trimming left V 7 bases short and J 1 base short, with 11 bases between. CDR3 size: 14 residues. In DNA, the CDR3 is TGTGCCAGCAAGCAGCGCTTTTCCTACAATGAGCAGTTCTTC. Translation gives CASKQRFSYNEQFF.

This chain connects TRBV7-2 to TRBJ2-5, with D possibly being TRBD1 (5 bases). The CDR3 is 14 amino acids. Between the trimmed V and J ends, which lost 5 bases and 5 bases, there was a span of 15 bases. Germline CDR1 SGHTA, CDR2 FQGNSA. This chain's CDR3 is CASSDQRAGETQYF. CDR3 bases: TGTGCCAGCAGCGACCAACGGGCAGGGGAGACCCAGTACTTC.

CDR3 residues: CASSLLAGHQETQYF. CDR3 nucleotide sequence: TGTGCCAGCTCACTTTTAGCGGGGCACCAAGAGACCCAGTACTTC. This chain joins TRBV18 and TRBJ2-5; the match to TRBD2 covers 8 bases. From germline, CDR1 is KGHSH and CDR2 LQKENI. This CDR3 has 15 amino acids. With V trimmed by 4 bases and J by 0 bases, 4 bases remained unmatched.